The 5 T cell receptor beta chains listed next were all sequenced from one sample in a study of human T cells and chemical hapten exposure. Time point noted: patch test 2, 6 weeks after DPC sensitization. The sample's treatment: therapeutic diphenylcyclopropenone sensitization with weekly scalp DPC. TCRdb analysed the RACE reads with MiXCR anew, one entry per CDR3 protein. The sample has fewer than 95,000 distinct CDR3 sequences; about 10% are singletons. The sequences come from whole blood, collected in connection with sensitization to the hapten diphenylcyclopropenone (DPC). The origin of the receptors is a man aged 40-55 years with alopecia areata. Some clones in this sample may be carry-over from other donors' samples.

This clonotype has ten or more counts. The chain has TRBV18 and TRBJ2-2; possible D gene TRBD2, 6 bases. The germline V and J ends were trimmed by 6 bases and 3 bases, with 20 bases remaining between them. The CDR3 length is 17 residues. The V gene's germline CDR1 is KGHSH and CDR2 LQKENI. This CDR3 reads CASSTGSSEGYTGELFF. As DNA, the CDR3 is TGTGCCAGCTCTACCGGATCGTCGGAGGGCTACACCGGGGAGCTGTTTTTT.

The chain combines TRBV7-8 with TRBJ2-3; D possibly corresponds to TRBD2 (6 bases). Trimming removed 0 bases at V and 4 bases at J, with 14 bases between. The germline V gene encodes CDR1 SGHVS and CDR2 FQNEAQ. The CDR3 spans 16 residues. CDR3 DNA sequence: TGTGCCAGCAGCTTAGCGGTCCTAGCGAGGCCAGATACGCAGTATTTT. It codes for CASSLAVLARPDTQYF.

The V gene is TRBV6-6, the J gene TRBJ2-7; 9 bases align to TRBD1. Germline V gene lookup returns CDR1 MNHNY and CDR2 SVGAGI (reference sequence). This CDR3 spans 14 amino acids. V shed 6 bases, J shed 1 base, and the junction held 4 bases outside the gene matches. CDR3 DNA: TGTGCCAGCAGGCGGACAGGGGAATCCTACGAGCAGTACGTC. Amino acid sequence: CASRRTGESYEQYV.

At least ten counts were recorded for this clonotype. The V and J genes are TRBV10-3 and TRBJ1-3, with unresolved D. The CDR3 is 14 amino acids. CDR1 ENHRY and CDR2 SYGVKD come from the germline V gene. V lost 7 bases and J 0 bases, leaving 10 bases between the germline ends. This CDR3 is CAINGQSSGNTIYF. The CDR3 nucleotides are TGTGCCATCAACGGGCAGAGCTCTGGAAACACCATATATTTT.

The chain has TRBV9 and TRBJ2-7, with 14 bases fitting TRBD2. Looked up from germline, CDR1 is SGDLS and CDR2 is YYNGEE. Trimming took 0 bases from V and 6 from J; bases not matched to a gene: 5. CDR3 length: 16 residues. This CDR3 is CASSVGLGTSGGEQYF. Here the CDR3 DNA reads TGTGCCAGCAGCGTAGGCTTGGGGACTAGCGGGGGCGAGCAGTACTTC.